Listed below are T cell receptor beta chains from one sample, sequenced in a study of CD8+ T cells in alopecia areata. Repertoires were generated with immunoSEQ multiplex PCR, while TCRdb's copy carries only in-frame clones and drops some. The sample holds 140,000 to 150,000 clones; more than 40% are singletons and the top ten take about 6.3%. Sequencing was done on a sample of CD4+ T cells sorted from blood. All receptors derive from a human donor with alopecia areata. CDR3s include the opening cysteine and the closing phenylalanine or tryptophan. Fields, in order: clone size, V gene, D gene, J gene, CDR3 DNA, CDR3 protein. The D gene is left open where the match is weak. Clone size is shown for a subset of rows, as once, few, many or a class of expanded clone.

-	TRBV5-1	-	TRBJ2-6	TGCGCCAGCAGCTTGACGACAGACATTAGCTCTGGGGCCAACGTCCTGACTTTC	CASSLTTDISSGANVLTF
-	TRBV28	-	TRBJ2-3	TGTGCCAGCAGTCGGGGGACCACAGATACGCAGTATTTT	CASSRGTTDTQYF
-	TRBV28	-	TRBJ1-1	TGTGCCAGCAGTTATCAGGGTGGGAACACTGAAGCTTTCTTT	CASSYQGGNTEAFF
-	TRBV5-1	TRBD2	TRBJ2-5	TGCGCCAGCAGCCCGGGACTAGCGGAGCGGTCGGAGACCCAGTACTTC	CASSPGLAERSETQYF
-	TRBV5-1	-	TRBJ1-1	TGCGCCAGCAGCTTGGGTCCGTCCGCCACTGAAGCTTTCTTT	CASSLGPSATEAFF
few	TRBV29-1	-	TRBJ2-7	TGCAGCGTTGTGTTTCGGTCAGGGCCGGGGGACTACGAGCAGTACTTC	CSVVFRSGPGDYEQYF
few	TRBV18	-	TRBJ2-5	TGTGCCAGCTCCCCGCTTGGGGCAGAGACCCAGTACTTC	CASSPLGAETQYF
few	TRBV19	-	TRBJ1-2	TGTGCCAGTAGCGACAGGACTTATGGCTACACCTTC	CASSDRTYGYTF
-	TRBV30	-	TRBJ1-5	TGTGCCTGGAGCCAGGGACTCCTAAAGAATCAGCCCCAGCATTTT	CAWSQGLLKNQPQHF
-	TRBV29-1	-	TRBJ1-2	TGCAGCGCGTCGGTGAGGGCCTATGGCTACACCTTC	CSASVRAYGYTF
-	TRBV29-1	-	TRBJ2-3	TGCAGCGGAACCACGAGCGTAGATACGCAGTATTTT	CSGTTSVDTQYF
few	TRBV23-1	-	TRBJ2-1	TGCGCCAGCAGTCAATCCGGGACTGGCTACAATGAGCAGTTCTTC	CASSQSGTGYNEQFF
-	TRBV27	TRBD2	TRBJ2-1	TGTGCCAGCAGTTTATTCGGCGGGAGGGTAGCGGCCTACAATGAGCAGTTCTTC	CASSLFGGRVAAYNEQFF
-	TRBV29-1	TRBD2	TRBJ2-5	TGCAGCGTTGGGACTAGCGGACAAGAGACCCAGTACTTC	CSVGTSGQETQYF
-	TRBV7-9	TRBD1	TRBJ1-2	TGTGCCAGCAGCTTACCAGAAGGGGAGGGACAGGGGACGGATTCAGGCTACACCTTC	CASSLPEGEGQGTDSGYTF
-	TRBV5-1	TRBD2	TRBJ2-5	TGCGCCAGCAGCTTGGATGTCTCTCCTATCGGCGGGAGGACAAACCAAGAGACCCAGTACTTC	CASSLDVSPIGGRTNQETQYF
-	TRBV30	-	TRBJ2-1	TGTGCCTGGAGTCGGGACGTATACAATGAGCAGTTCTTC	CAWSRDVYNEQFF
-	TRBV7-2	-	TRBJ1-2	TGTGCCAGCAGCTCCCCGTTAGGAGGTGGCTACACCTTC	CASSSPLGGGYTF
-	TRBV28	TRBD2	TRBJ2-1	TGTGCCAGCCATACCGGGACTAGCGTTACCAATGAGCAGTTCTTC	CASHTGTSVTNEQFF
-	TRBV30	-	TRBJ1-1	TGTGCCTGGAGGTGGGCGAACACTGAAGCTTTCTTT	CAWRWANTEAFF
-	TRBV7-2	-	TRBJ2-3	TGTGCCAGCAGCTTAGGGGACCGGGAAGATACGCAGTATTTT	CASSLGDREDTQYF
-	TRBV25-1	-	TRBJ1-4	TGTGCCAGCAGTGCGGGTTTAGCTAATGAAAAACTGTTTTTT	CASSAGLANEKLFF
few	TRBV29-1	-	TRBJ2-1	TGCAGCGTTGAAGTTGTGACGGCTGCCTACAATGAGCAGTTCTTC	CSVEVVTAAYNEQFF
few	TRBV29-1	-	TRBJ2-7	TGCAGCGCCCGCAGCGGAGCGACAAGTTTCCTACGAATGTTCCCTCAGCAGTACTTC	CSARSGATSFLRMFPQQYF
-	TRBV29-1	TRBD1	TRBJ2-7	TGCAGCGTTGTCGACAGGGGCCATGCCTACGAGCAGTACTTC	CSVVDRGHAYEQYF
once	TRBV4-1	-	TRBJ2-6	TGCGCCAGCAGCCGGGTAACCGGGACGGCGCTCTGGGCCAACGTCCTGACTTTC	CASSRVTGTALWANVLTF
-	TRBV28	-	TRBJ2-6	TGTGCCAGCAGCCTCCGTCCCTCTGGGGCCAACGTCCTGACTTTC	CASSLRPSGANVLTF
-	TRBV29-1	-	TRBJ1-2	TGCAGCGCTAATACAGGGTTCAACTATGGCTACACCTTC	CSANTGFNYGYTF
few	TRBV28	TRBD2	TRBJ2-3	TGTGCCAGCAGTCTAGGACTAGCGGGTTCCGGGAAGCAGTATTTT	CASSLGLAGSGKQYF
once	TRBV7-3	TRBD2	TRBJ2-5	TGTGCCAGCAGCCTAGGACTAGCGGGAGGGCCTGAGACCCAGTACTTC	CASSLGLAGGPETQYF
-	TRBV5-1	TRBD1	TRBJ1-1	TGCGTCTCGCAGGGACAGCCAGAAAGCACTGAAGCTTTCTTT	CVSQGQPESTEAFF
-	TRBV7-9	TRBD1	TRBJ1-5	TGTGCCAGCAGCGGTGACAGGGCACAGCCCCAGCATTTT	CASSGDRAQPQHF
-	TRBV5-4	-	TRBJ2-1	TGTGCCAGCAGCTCGAGTCCCAATAATGAGCAGTTCTTC	CASSSSPNNEQFF
-	TRBV29-1	-	TRBJ2-5	TGCAGCGTTGTGCCTCAAGAGACCCAGTACTTC	CSVVPQETQYF
-	TRBV28	-	TRBJ1-3	TGTGCCAGTAGGAAAACTGGAAACACCATATATTTT	CASRKTGNTIYF
-	TRBV5-6	-	TRBJ2-7	TGTGCCAGCAGCTTGGATGGTCGGTTCTACGAGCAGTACTTC	CASSLDGRFYEQYF
-	TRBV9	-	TRBJ2-2	TGTGCCAGCAGCTTCCGACAGGGAGGGGCGACCGGGGAGCTGTTTTTT	CASSFRQGGATGELFF
-	TRBV29-1	-	TRBJ1-5	TGCAGCGTGTTGACAGAGCTTAATCAGCCCCAGCATTTT	CSVLTELNQPQHF
-	TRBV29-1	-	TRBJ2-3	TGCAGCGTTGGAACAGGGGATACGCAGTATTTT	CSVGTGDTQYF
-	TRBV5-1	-	TRBJ2-1	TGCGCCAGCAGGGGGTCGGGCTACAATGAGCAGTTCTTC	CASRGSGYNEQFF
-	TRBV7-2	-	TRBJ2-7	TGTGCCAGCAGCTTATCTTTCAACTCCGCTTACGAGCAGTACTTC	CASSLSFNSAYEQYF
-	TRBV29-1	-	TRBJ1-1	TGCAGCGTTGAAGGGGGGGGGACTCCCAGGGGTTTCTTT	CSVEGGGTPRGFF
-	TRBV6-6	-	TRBJ2-7	TGTGCCAGCAGTTACATATCATACGAGCAGTACTTC	CASSYISYEQYF
-	TRBV7-9	-	TRBJ1-2	TGTGCCAGCAGCTTAGCCGATCATGGGGCGATGTATGGCTACACCTTC	CASSLADHGAMYGYTF
many	TRBV6-5	TRBD1	TRBJ1-1	TGTGCCAGCAGGCAGTATCAGGGGGCAAACACTGAAGCTTTCTTT	CASRQYQGANTEAFF
-	TRBV29-1	-	TRBJ1-3	TGCAGCGTTAAAAGGGGGAATGGAAACACCATATATTTT	CSVKRGNGNTIYF
-	TRBV4-1	TRBD1	TRBJ1-5	TGCGCCAGCAGCCTAGACAGGGGTCAGCCCCAGCATTTT	CASSLDRGQPQHF
-	TRBV7-9	-	TRBJ2-1	TGTGCCAGCAGCTACTTGACGGGACTCCTAACCTACAATGAGCAGTTCTTC	CASSYLTGLLTYNEQFF
-	TRBV18	-	TRBJ2-1	TGTGCCAGCTCAGGGGCAGGAAATGAGCAGTTCTTC	CASSGAGNEQFF
-	TRBV18	TRBD2	TRBJ2-7	TGTGCCAGCTCACCATATGCGGGAGGGCCCTCCGAGCAGTACTTC	CASSPYAGGPSEQYF
-	TRBV2	-	TRBJ2-7	TGTGCCAGCAGTGGGAAGGACGAGCAGTACTTC	CASSGKDEQYF
-	TRBV7-8	TRBD1	TRBJ2-7	TGTGCCAGCAGCAAACAGGGGGCAAGCGACGAGCAGTACTTC	CASSKQGASDEQYF
-	TRBV7-6	-	TRBJ2-7	TGTGCCAGCAGCTTAGGGACGGGGCTCGGAGGATACGAGCAGTACTTC	CASSLGTGLGGYEQYF
few	TRBV11-2	-	TRBJ1-4	TGTGCCAGCAGCTTGGATCAGCTCCTAGGAGGGTTTGGAAAACTGTTTTTT	CASSLDQLLGGFGKLFF
-	TRBV25-1	TRBD1	TRBJ2-5	TGTGCCAGCAGTGGGCCGACAGGGGGCCAAGAGACCCAGTACTTC	CASSGPTGGQETQYF
-	TRBV29-1	-	TRBJ2-3	TGCAGCGTTGAGAGTGGGAGTCGAAATACGCAGTATTTT	CSVESGSRNTQYF
-	TRBV5-6	-	TRBJ2-3	TGTGCCAGCAGCCAAGGTATCCTTGGGGATACGCAGTATTTT	CASSQGILGDTQYF
few	TRBV5-4	-	TRBJ2-3	TGTGCCAGCAGCCGGGGGGCAGCCGCCAAAAATTGGGATACGCAGTATTTT	CASSRGAAAKNWDTQYF
few	TRBV29-1	-	TRBJ2-6	TGCAGCGTTGAGAACAGCCGCTCTGGGGCCAACGTCCTGACTTTC	CSVENSRSGANVLTF
-	TRBV27	TRBD2	TRBJ2-7	TGTGCCAGCAGTTTGTTGGCTAGCGGGAGCTACGAGCAGTACTTC	CASSLLASGSYEQYF